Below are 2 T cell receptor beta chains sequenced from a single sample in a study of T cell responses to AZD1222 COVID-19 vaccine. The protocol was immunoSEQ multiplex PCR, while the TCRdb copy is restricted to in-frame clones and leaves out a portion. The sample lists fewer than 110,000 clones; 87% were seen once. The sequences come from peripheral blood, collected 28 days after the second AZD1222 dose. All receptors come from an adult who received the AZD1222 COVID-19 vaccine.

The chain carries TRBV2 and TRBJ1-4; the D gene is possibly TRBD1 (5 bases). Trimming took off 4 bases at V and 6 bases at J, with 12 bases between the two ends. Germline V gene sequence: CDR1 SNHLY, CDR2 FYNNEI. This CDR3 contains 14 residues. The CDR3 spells CASSGRGTDEKLFF. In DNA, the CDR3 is TGTGCCAGCAGTGGGAGGGGCACGGATGAAAAACTGTTTTTT.

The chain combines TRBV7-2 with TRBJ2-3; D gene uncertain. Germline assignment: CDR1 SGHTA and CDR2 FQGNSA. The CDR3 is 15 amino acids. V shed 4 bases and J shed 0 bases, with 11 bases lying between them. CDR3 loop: CASSSQPTSTDTQYF. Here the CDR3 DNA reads TGTGCCAGCAGCTCCCAACCGACTAGCACAGATACGCAGTATTTT.